A single sample is the source of the 5 T cell receptor beta chains below, sequenced in a study of cytomegalovirus exposure and HLA in healthy donors. With 60 Vbeta and 13 Jbeta primers, the PCR was carried out. The method was immunoSEQ multiplex PCR; TCRdb's version includes in-frame clones alone and lacks a portion of them. The data hold roughly 100,000 clones, with 60% to 70% observed a single time. The sequencing sample was made of PBMCs. The receptors shown here come from a woman between 50 and 59 years old in good health and CMV-seronegative.

This chain joins TRBV4-1 and TRBJ2-5, with D perhaps TRBD1 (6 bases). The last part of the DNA fits TRBJ2-7 better; the J call may be wrong. Per the germline V gene, CDR1 is MGHRA and CDR2 is YSYEKL. The CDR3 is 15 residues long. CDR3 residues: CASSPEAGDGYEQYF. The CDR3 region has the DNA TGCGCCAGCAGCCCAGAGGCAGGGGACGGGTACGAGCAGTACTTC.

Note on this clone: The sample contains more than one DNA sequence encoding this CDR3. This rearrangement joins TRBV10-2 to TRBJ2-5; 11 nucleotides agree with TRBD2. There are 15 residues in the CDR3. V lost 8 bases to trimming and J lost 0 bases; unmatched junction nucleotides: 5. CDR1 is WSHSY, CDR2 SAAADI, per germline. In DNA form, the CDR3 reads TGCGCCAGCCAAGGGACTAGCGGATACCAAGAGACCCAGTACTTC. This codes for CASQGTSGYQETQYF.

The chain combines TRBV4-2 with TRBJ2-1, with 11 bases matching TRBD2. The V segment lost 0 bases and the J segment 8 bases; nucleotides outside the gene matches: 9. The CDR3 sequence is 17 residues long. Germline V gene data show CDR1 as LGHNA and CDR2 as YNFKEQ. For the CDR3, the DNA is TGTGCCAGCAGCCAAGATCACGCTAGCGGGAGGTCCGATGAGCAGTTCTTC. Translated: CASSQDHASGRSDEQFF.

The rearrangement links TRBV5-1 to TRBJ2-1; maybe TRBD2 (6 bases). Germline V gene sequence: CDR1 SGHRS, CDR2 YFSETQ. This CDR3 spans 15 amino acids. V was pared by 3 bases and J by 9 bases, with 19 bases between. For the CDR3, the DNA is TGCGCCAGCAGCTCCTTAAGACTAGTATCGGGTGAGCAGTTCTTC. This translates into CASSSLRLVSGEQFF.

The chain has TRBV7-2 and TRBJ2-7; 7 positions agree with TRBD1. This CDR3 is built from 14 residues. Trimming took 4 bases from V and 3 from J; bases not matched to a gene: 6. CDR1 and CDR2 (germline): SGHTA, FQGNSA. The CDR3, as DNA: TGTGCCAGCAGCTGGGGACAGTCATACTACGAGCAGTACTTC. It encodes CASSWGQSYYEQYF.